The sample holds a few counts of the clone carrying this T cell receptor (beta chain). No antigen is known for it. These data belong to a study of T cells after yellow fever vaccination. Overall study: Preparing low-cell-number fractions relied on SMART-Seq v4 Ultra Low Input.

TCRdb reprocessed the 5' RACE reads with MiXCR, giving one entry per CDR3 protein. The table includes about 370,000 distinct CDR3 sequences, under 14% detected once. Study-wide results and caveats: The booster response re-showed most primary clones: approximately 95% CD4, about 89% CD8. Researchers noted that a small share of clonotypes showed up in both CD4 and CD8 compartments.

CDR3 length: 15 amino acids. J was trimmed by 11 bases and V by 6 bases; bases with no gene match: 10. Germline values: CDR1 SGHTA, CDR2 FQGNSA. The TCR was taken from a man aged 18 to 29 who received the YFV17D yellow fever vaccine. The sequencing here drew on PBMCs, taken on the day of the first yellow fever vaccination. This chain connects TRBV7-2 to TRBJ1-6; 10 nucleotides line up with TRBD1. CDR3 DNA sequence: TGTGCCAGCAGGACTATCCGGGACAGGGGTACACCCCTCCACTTT. Protein sequence: CASRTIRDRGTPLHF. The entire variable domain, with the rest obtained from reference TRBV7-2 and TRBJ1-6, is as follows: GAGVSQSPSNKVTEKGKDVELRCDPISGHTALYWYRQSLGQGLEFLIYFQGNSAPDKSGLPSDRFSAERTGGSVSTLTIQRTQQEDSAVYLCASRTIRDRGTPLHFGNGTRLTVT.